A single sample gave rise to the 14 T cell receptor beta chains below, sequenced in a study of blood T cells in healthy people across ages. Together with a sample-barcoded 5' primer, a J-beta primer mix was included in a second PCR lasting about 6 to 11 cycles. TCRdb fed the 5' RACE reads into MiXCR, producing one record per CDR3 protein. This table has around 1.5 million distinct CDR3 sequences, around two fifths appearing once. The sequencing input was blood. Receptors originate from a woman between 18 and 29 years old in good health.

This chain uses TRBV5-4 with TRBJ1-5, with D perhaps matching TRBD1 (5 bases). V was shortened by 4 bases and J by 6 bases, with 8 bases between the two germline ends. Germline values: CDR1 SGHNT, CDR2 YYREEE (reference sequence). The CDR3 sequence is 12 residues long. The CDR3 protein is CASSDQGQPQHF. The CDR3 nucleotides read TGTGCCAGCAGCGACCAGGGTCAGCCCCAGCATTTT.

This chain connects TRBV6-4 to TRBJ2-1; perhaps D is TRBD1 or TRBD2 (5 bases each). CDR1 is MRHNA and CDR2 is SNTAGT in the germline V gene. V lost 8 bases to trimming and J lost 5 bases, with 13 bases between them. The CDR3 runs 13 residues. This CDR3 is CASGSRDHNEQFF. The DNA of the CDR3 is TGTGCCAGCGGGTCCAGGGACCACAATGAGCAGTTCTTC.

This clonotype was seen only a few times. The CDR3 protein is CASSERAGEQFF. In nucleotides, the CDR3 is TGCGCCAGCAGCGAGAGGGCCGGTGAGCAGTTCTTC. This rearrangement joins TRBV5-1 to TRBJ2-1, with TRBD2 as a possible D gene (5 bases). The V and J ends lost 4 bases and 9 bases respectively, with 11 bases between them. Germline-derived CDR1 and CDR2 are SGHRS and YFSETQ. The CDR3 runs 12 residues.

The chain employs TRBV12-5 and TRBJ2-3; D could derive from TRBD1 or TRBD2 (6 bases each). Germline assignment: CDR1 LGHNT and CDR2 FRNRAP. The CDR3 consists of 14 residues. Deletions cut 1 base from V and 8 bases from J, with 13 bases between. DNA of the CDR3: TGTGCTAGTGGTTTGGGGGGGGCAATGGGTACGCAGTATTTT. Its protein product is CASGLGGAMGTQYF. Based on the CDR3 plus reference TRBV12-5 and TRBJ2-3, the full variable domain is DARVTQTPRHKVTEMGQEVTMRCQPILGHNTVFWYRQTMMQGLELLAYFRNRAPLDDSGMPKDRFSAEMPDATLATLKIQPSEPRDSAVYFCASGLGGAMGTQYFGPGTRLTVL.

This clonotype appeared a few times. This sequence joins TRBV14 and TRBJ2-1; 7 bases are shared with TRBD1. The V and J ends lost 4 bases and 2 bases, in that order; junction bases with no gene match: 5. The CDR3 contains 15 residues. Per the germline V gene, CDR1 is SGHDN and CDR2 is FVKESK. CDR3 DNA: TGTGCCAGCAGCCCCCTCCAGGGGGCCTACAATGAGCAGTTCTTC. This gives the protein CASSPLQGAYNEQFF.

This chain links TRBV20-1 with TRBJ2-1; D uncertain. Germline-derived CDR1 and CDR2 are DFQATT and SNEGSKA (reference sequence). The CDR3 has 11 residues. Trimming removed 0 bases at V and 10 bases at J, with 7 bases between. Written as DNA, the CDR3 is TGCAGTGCTAGAGAGCTGCGCGAGCAGTTCTTC. Amino acids: CSARELREQFF.

The V and J genes are TRBV4-1 and TRBJ2-3; 7 bases fit TRBD2. Trimming removed 0 bases from V and 1 base from J; junction bases left unmatched: 7. CDR1 is MGHRA, CDR2 YSYEKL, per germline. This CDR3 is 17 amino acids long. CDR3 in amino acids: CASSQDAGLAGTDTQYF. Written as DNA, the CDR3 is TGCGCCAGCAGCCAAGACGCGGGGCTAGCGGGCACAGATACGCAGTATTTT.

The CDR3 sequence: CSAGRQGALDQPQHF. The CDR3 bases are TGCAGTGCTGGTAGACAGGGGGCGTTGGATCAGCCCCAGCATTTT. This chain uses TRBV20-1 with TRBJ1-5, with TRBD1 matching over 10 bases. Germline V gene data show CDR1 as DFQATT and CDR2 as SNEGSKA (reference sequence). The CDR3 is 15 amino acids. The V segment lost 5 bases and the J segment 5 bases; nucleotides outside the gene matches: 9.

In this sample, this clonotype turned up a few times. V is TRBV11-2 and J is TRBJ2-5; TRBD2 agrees at 11 bases. In germline, CDR1 is SGHAT, CDR2 FQNNGV. The CDR3 runs 16 residues. V was clipped by 3 bases and J by 4 bases; unmatched bases: 7. CDR3: CASSFGSGRVGETQYF. CDR3 nucleotides: TGTGCCAGCAGCTTTGGTAGCGGGAGGGTTGGAGAGACCCAGTACTTC.

The rearrangement uses TRBV20-1 and TRBJ2-1, with 11 positions matching TRBD2. The ends lost 0 bases at V and 9 bases at J; junction bases unmatched: 10. The CDR3 is 16 residues long. The germline V gene has CDR1 DFQATT and CDR2 SNEGSKA (reference sequence). Here the CDR3 DNA reads TGCAGTGCTAGAGATAATAGGAGGCTAGCGGGAGGTGAGCAGTTCTTC. It encodes CSARDNRRLAGGEQFF.

In its sample, this clonotype was seen once. One end of the junction fails to match germline, which may point to a read error. CDR3 residues: CASSVGVGQGNEKLFF. For the CDR3, the DNA is TGTGCCAGTAGCGTAGGTGTGGGACAGGGGAATGAAAAACTGTTTTTT. The V and J genes are TRBV9 and TRBJ1-4, with 10 bases that match TRBD1. The germline CDR1 and CDR2 sequences are SGDLS and YYNGEE. This CDR3 spans 16 amino acids.

The sample holds many counts of this clonotype. The V and J genes are TRBV29-1 and TRBJ2-1, with 7 bases aligning to TRBD2. After removal of 0 bases from V and 7 bases from J, the junction contained 6 bases not matched to a gene. Germline V lookup: CDR1 SQVTM, CDR2 ANQGSEA. CDR3 length: 14 residues. The CDR3 bases are TGCAGCGTTGAAGATCGGGACTATACGAATGAGCAGTTCTTC. Protein: CSVEDRDYTNEQFF.

In its sample, this clonotype was seen a few times. This chain links TRBV7-9 with TRBJ2-2; TRBD1 matches 7 bases. Germline CDR1 reads SEHNR; CDR2 reads FQNEAQ (reference sequence). Trimming cost V 1 base and J 1 base; bases outside gene matches: 9. This CDR3 has 18 amino acids. The CDR3 nucleotides are TGTGCCAGCAGCTTAGGGATGCAGGGGGAGTTGAACACCGGGGAGCTGTTTTTT. Encoded protein: CASSLGMQGELNTGELFF.

This sequence joins TRBV27 and TRBJ1-5; 7 bases match TRBD1. The CDR3 runs to 17 residues. Germline lookup yields CDR1 MNHEY and CDR2 SMNVEV (reference sequence). Trimming removed 9 bases from V and 2 bases from J; junction bases left unmatched: 16. Written as DNA, the CDR3 is TGTGCCAGTTCACGACAGGGTGGGGGTTCGGGCAATCAGCCCCAGCATTTT. It translates to CASSRQGGGSGNQPQHF.